Below are 24 T cell receptor beta chains sequenced from a single sample in a study of cytomegalovirus exposure and HLA in healthy donors. Sequenced by immunoSEQ multiplex PCR; TCRdb stores in-frame clones only, minus some. Of about 250,000 clones in the sample, around nine tenths were seen once. The sequencing sample was made of PBMCs. Source of these receptors: a man between 18 and 29 years old in good health and CMV-seronegative.

This chain links TRBV5-4 with TRBJ2-5; 10 bases match TRBD2. Looked up from germline, CDR1 is SGHNT and CDR2 is YYREEE (reference sequence). V lost 4 bases and J lost 1; bases outside the gene matches: 4. The CDR3 totals 15 residues. The CDR3 loop reads CASSGASGGQETQYF. The CDR3 DNA sequence: TGTGCCAGCAGCGGAGCTAGCGGGGGCCAAGAGACCCAGTACTTC. Full variable domain (remainder filled in from reference TRBV5-4 and TRBJ2-5): ETGVTQSPTHLIKTRGQQVTLRCSSQSGHNTVSWYQQALGQGPQFIFQYYREEENGRGNFPPRFSGLQFPNYSSELNVNALELDDSALYLCASSGASGGQETQYFGPGTRLLVL.

The gene calls are TRBV29-1 and TRBJ2-7; TRBD2 aligns across 9 bases. The V gene end was trimmed by 8 bases and the J gene end by 7 bases; junction bases not matched to a gene: 9. Germline V gene lookup returns CDR1 SQVTM and CDR2 ANQGSEA. The CDR3 has 12 amino acids. CDR3 sequence (DNA): TGCAGCTGGGCCGGAGCGGGGGGAGAGCAGTACTTC. Amino acid sequence: CSWAGAGGEQYF.

The V gene is TRBV7-3, the J gene TRBJ2-2; tentatively, D is TRBD2 (5 bases). The CDR3 has 14 residues. Germline V lookup: CDR1 SGHTA, CDR2 FQGTGA. V shed 5 bases and J shed 7 bases, with 14 bases lying between them. The CDR3 DNA reads as TGTGCCAGCAGCCCCCTAGCTGTCGGCGGGGAGCTGTTTTTT. Translated, it gives CASSPLAVGGELFF.

This clone was seen just once. The chain combines TRBV6-5 with TRBJ1-2; TRBD1 might be the D (6 bases). CDR3 size: 16 residues. Trimming took off 0 bases at V and 6 bases at J, with 17 bases between the two ends. Germline V gives CDR1 MNHEY, CDR2 SVGAGI. CDR3 loop: CASSYSTGRRMDGYTF. The CDR3 DNA reads as TGTGCCAGCAGTTACTCGACAGGTCGGCGAATGGATGGCTACACCTTC.

This clone was detected only once. The chain recombines TRBV20-1 with TRBJ2-7, with 9 bases lining up with TRBD1. The CDR3 has 11 residues. Germline assignment: CDR1 DFQATT and CDR2 SNEGSKA (reference sequence). J lost 12 bases, V lost 5 bases, and 8 bases had no gene match. CDR3 sequence reads: CSAQLGTGLYF. The CDR3, as DNA: TGCAGTGCTCAGCTCGGGACAGGGCTGTACTTC.

The genes are TRBV5-1 and TRBJ2-3; 10 nucleotides line up with TRBD2. The CDR3 length is 17 residues. The V segment lost 2 bases and the J segment 0 bases; nucleotides outside the gene matches: 6. The germline V gene has CDR1 SGHRS and CDR2 YFSETQ. The CDR3: CASSFRGLAFSTDTQYF. Written as DNA, the CDR3 is TGCGCCAGCAGCTTTAGGGGACTAGCGTTCAGCACAGATACGCAGTATTTT.

This clone was found once. At one of its ends the junction is not consistent with the germline gene, which may arise from a read error. This chain uses TRBV7-3 with TRBJ2-7, with 8 nucleotides matching TRBD2. Germline lookup yields CDR1 SGHTA and CDR2 FQGTGA. The CDR3 loop spans 13 amino acids. The CDR3 loop is CASRISGETSVFF. CDR3 in DNA: TGTGCCAGCAGAATCTCCGGGGAGACTAGCGTGTTCTTC.

This clone was observed once. V and J are TRBV9 and TRBJ2-1; TRBD2 aligns across 11 bases. Germline CDR1 is SGDLS and CDR2 is YYNGEE. The CDR3 covers 17 residues. J lost 6 bases, V lost 4 bases, and 12 bases had no gene match. The CDR3 here is CASSSPSGLADSNEQFF. CDR3 in DNA: TGTGCCAGCAGCTCCCCCTCGGGACTAGCGGATAGCAATGAGCAGTTCTTC.

The chain couples TRBV19 to TRBJ2-7, with D perhaps matching TRBD1 (5 bases). CDR1 and CDR2 from the germline V gene are LNHDA and SQIVND (reference sequence). Trimming removed 6 bases from V and 7 bases from J, with 16 bases in between. The CDR3 spans 13 residues. The CDR3 DNA reads TGTGCCAGTAGCCCCGCGTTCCCAGGGGAGCAGTACTTC. Its translation is CASSPAFPGEQYF.

V is TRBV2 and J is TRBJ1-1; D unclear. CDR1 and CDR2 from the germline V gene are SNHLY and FYNNEI. The V end was cut by 11 bases, the J end by 2 bases, with 9 bases between. This CDR3 is 11 amino acids long. The CDR3 nucleotides read TGTGCCTCCGTAGTAAACACTGAAGCTTTCTTT. This translates into CASVVNTEAFF.

The chain has TRBV4-1 and TRBJ2-1, with 9 bases that match TRBD2. This CDR3 spans 16 amino acids. V gave up 3 bases and J gave up 7 bases; unmatched junction bases: 10. The germline V gene has CDR1 MGHRA and CDR2 YSYEKL. CDR3 region: CASSHGAGGVRNEQFF. CDR3 in DNA: TGCGCCAGCAGCCACGGAGCGGGAGGTGTTAGGAATGAGCAGTTCTTC.

The chain has TRBV30 and TRBJ2-5; 7 bases agree with TRBD2. Germline V gene data show CDR1 as GTSNPN and CDR2 as SVGIG (reference sequence). The CDR3 covers 16 residues. V lost 4 bases, J lost 2 bases, and 13 bases stayed unmatched. CDR3 coding DNA: TGTGCCTGGACCGGGGCGGGAGACATGGGACAAGAGACCCAGTACTTC. Its protein product is CAWTGAGDMGQETQYF.

V and J are TRBV29-1 and TRBJ2-1; D gene ambiguous. The V end was cut by 4 bases, the J end by 7 bases, with 8 bases between. This CDR3 contains 11 residues. CDR1 is SQVTM and CDR2 is ANQGSEA in the germline V gene. DNA of the CDR3: TGCAGCGTTGGTTACGGGAATGAGCAGTTCTTC. It is translated as CSVGYGNEQFF.

CDR3 amino acids: CATSFPDLAGAADTQYF. CDR3 DNA: TGTGCCACCTCCTTTCCCGATTTAGCGGGAGCGGCAGATACGCAGTATTTT. V and J are TRBV7-9 and TRBJ2-3, with 9 bases aligning to TRBD2. J was trimmed by 4 bases and V by 10 bases; bases with no gene match: 18. Germline V gene lookup returns CDR1 SEHNR and CDR2 FQNEAQ (reference sequence). The CDR3 is 17 residues long.

This clone has just a few counts. V gene TRBV2 combines with J gene TRBJ1-1; D is unclear. CDR3 length equals 15 residues. CDR1 SNHLY and CDR2 FYNNEI come from the germline V gene. V dropped 7 bases and J dropped 4 bases, with 19 bases sitting between them. The CDR3 loop is CASNPDGGFGTEAFF. CDR3 nucleotide sequence: TGTGCCAGCAACCCAGACGGAGGTTTCGGCACTGAAGCTTTCTTT. Variable domain in full (rest from reference TRBV2 and TRBJ1-1): EPEVTQTPSHQVTQMGQEVILRCVPISNHLYFYWYRQILGQKVEFLVSFYNNEISEKSEIFDDQFSVERPDGSNFTLKIRSTKLEDSAMYFCASNPDGGFGTEAFFGQGTRLTVV.

This rearrangement joins TRBV7-9 to TRBJ2-7; D is ambiguous. The CDR3 is made up of 14 amino acids. Trimming took off 1 base at V and 4 bases at J, with 11 bases between the two ends. The germline CDR1 and CDR2 sequences are SEHNR and FQNEAQ (reference sequence). The CDR3: CASSLVIWPYEQYF. The CDR3 coding sequence is TGTGCCAGCAGCTTAGTGATCTGGCCATACGAGCAGTACTTC.

The J gene is TRBJ2-1, the V gene TRBV5-4, with 11 nucleotides matching TRBD2. The V and J ends lost 4 bases and 4 bases, in that order; junction bases with no gene match: 4. Germline V CDR1 and CDR2: SGHNT, YYREEE (reference sequence). The CDR3 is 15 amino acids. The CDR3: CASSPGTSGYNEQFF. The CDR3 nucleotides are TGTGCCAGCAGCCCCGGGACTAGCGGTTACAATGAGCAGTTCTTC.

V is TRBV6-1 and J is TRBJ2-7; 7 nucleotides agree with TRBD1. Germline V gene lookup returns CDR1 MNHNS and CDR2 SASEGT. The CDR3 runs 16 residues. The V and J ends lost 0 bases and 3 bases, in that order; junction bases with no gene match: 8. Here the CDR3 reads CASSEARRTGFYEQYF. Written as DNA, the CDR3 is TGTGCCAGCAGTGAAGCGCGAAGGACAGGATTCTACGAGCAGTACTTC.

This clone came up a few times. The V call is TRBV7-2, the J call TRBJ2-7; perhaps TRBD2 as D (6 bases). This CDR3 is built from 11 residues. Trimming removed 8 bases from V and 6 bases from J, with 11 bases in between. The germline CDR1 and CDR2 sequences are SGHTA and FQGNSA. CDR3 in amino acids: CASAAGSEQYF. The CDR3 region has the DNA TGTGCCAGCGCCGCGGGAAGCGAGCAGTACTTC.

The V call is TRBV6-1, the J call TRBJ2-1, with TRBD1 as a possible D gene (6 bases). The CDR3 loop spans 12 amino acids. Trimming left V 5 bases short and J 15 bases short, with 17 bases between. Germline V CDR1 and CDR2: MNHNS, SASEGT. CDR3 nucleotide sequence: TGTGCCAGCAGTCCACAGGGTTTCATTCGGTTCTTC. Residues: CASSPQGFIRFF.

This clone was seen only a few times. Other DNA sequences in the same sample also yield this CDR3. The chain links TRBV7-9 to TRBJ2-7; the match to TRBD2 covers 9 bases. Germline CDR1 reads SEHNR; CDR2 reads FQNEAQ (reference sequence). The CDR3 is 16 residues long. The J segment lost 0 bases and the V segment lost 0 bases, leaving 3 bases of the junction unmatched. CDR3 nucleotides: TGTGCCAGCAGCTTAGCCCTAGCGGGGAGCTCCTACGAGCAGTACTTC. The encoded protein is CASSLALAGSSYEQYF.

The chain combines TRBV25-1 with TRBJ2-5, with D unresolved. The V and J ends lost 1 base and 4 bases respectively, with 7 bases between them. CDR3 size: 13 residues. Germline CDR1 reads MGHDK; CDR2 reads SYGVNS. The CDR3 DNA sequence: TGTGCCAGCAGTGAATTGTCTGTAGAGACCCAGTACTTC. Translation gives CASSELSVETQYF.

The V and J genes are TRBV2 and TRBJ2-2; D possibly corresponds to TRBD2 (5 bases). Deletions cut 2 bases from V and 0 bases from J, with 7 bases between. Germline V lookup: CDR1 SNHLY, CDR2 FYNNEI. CDR3 length: 15 amino acids. CDR3 nucleotides: TGTGCCAGCAGTGAATTCGGGGCGAACACCGGGGAGCTGTTTTTT. The encoded protein is CASSEFGANTGELFF.

V usage is TRBV7-9 and J usage is TRBJ2-1; D perhaps matches TRBD2 (6 bases). This CDR3 spans 13 amino acids. Germline CDR1 reads SEHNR; CDR2 reads FQNEAQ (reference sequence). Trimming removed 3 bases from V and 5 bases from J, with 8 bases in between. CDR3 DNA sequence: TGTGCCAGCAGCTTGGGACTGAACAATGAGCAGTTCTTC. Translated: CASSLGLNNEQFF.